Given below is one T cell receptor beta chain in context. This clonotype was seen a handful of times. No antigen is known for it. No clone much larger than this one lies a single base away; base qualities are absent. This sample was included in a study of patients and donors after allogeneic stem cell transplantation (TCRdb year 2020). Between the V and J ends, shortened by 3 bases and 10 bases respectively, the junction contains 8 bases. There are 11 amino acids in the CDR3, from cysteine to phenylalanine inclusive. The sequence is cut down to CDR3 DNA, 33 bases in frame from base 1. CDR1 and CDR2 are read off the germline V gene as SGHRS and YFSETQ. The library was built by means of RT-PCR. The sequencing machine was a NextSeq 550. Clones were called with MiXCR by TCRdb after fastp trimmed the public reads at Q25, and only in-frame beta chains were retained. For every CDR3 protein sequence, its rows merge into one entry that carries the most common genes and DNA. The sample records about 410,000 distinct CDR3 sequences, roughly 16% of which are singletons. Jointly, the top ten make up 7% to 7.5% of the sample.

The V and J genes are TRBV5-1 and TRBJ2-1; possibly the D gene is TRBD1, per 6 matching bases. The receptor's source is a human donor who was either an allogeneic HSCT recipient or a stem cell or donor lymphocyte infusion donor (not recorded which). It is not recorded whose cells these are; they may come from a transplant donor. The sequencing sample was made of blood, either unsorted or a sorted T cell fraction (not recorded which). The CDR3 here reads CASSSQGEQFF. The sequenced DNA: TGCGCCAGCAGCTCCCAGGGGGAGCAGTTCTTC.